The present T cell receptor (beta chain) was sequenced within a study of CD8 T cells in ankylosing spondylitis. Findings and limits, study-wide: A motif in TCR beta, a set of under 10 highly homologous variants, appeared characteristic of ankylosing spondylitis blood.

This clonotype was counted between two and nine times. What it binds is not known. Mismatch with germline at one junction end may stem from a read error. Germline CDR1 DFQATT, CDR2 SNEGSKA (reference sequence). The CDR3 is made up of 13 amino acids. TCRdb processed the 5' RACE reads anew with MiXCR; each CDR3 protein has one entry. The sample shows under 450,000 distinct CDR3 sequences, roughly 18% of them seen only once. Sequencing used blood, either unsorted or a sorted T cell fraction (not recorded which). The clonotype originates from a male donor with ankylosing spondylitis. The V and J genes are TRBV20-1 and TRBJ1-2; D is unresolved. This chain's CDR3 is CSAFTPSNYAYTF. CDR3 in DNA: TGCAGTGCTTTTACACCATCAAACTATGCCTACACCTTC.